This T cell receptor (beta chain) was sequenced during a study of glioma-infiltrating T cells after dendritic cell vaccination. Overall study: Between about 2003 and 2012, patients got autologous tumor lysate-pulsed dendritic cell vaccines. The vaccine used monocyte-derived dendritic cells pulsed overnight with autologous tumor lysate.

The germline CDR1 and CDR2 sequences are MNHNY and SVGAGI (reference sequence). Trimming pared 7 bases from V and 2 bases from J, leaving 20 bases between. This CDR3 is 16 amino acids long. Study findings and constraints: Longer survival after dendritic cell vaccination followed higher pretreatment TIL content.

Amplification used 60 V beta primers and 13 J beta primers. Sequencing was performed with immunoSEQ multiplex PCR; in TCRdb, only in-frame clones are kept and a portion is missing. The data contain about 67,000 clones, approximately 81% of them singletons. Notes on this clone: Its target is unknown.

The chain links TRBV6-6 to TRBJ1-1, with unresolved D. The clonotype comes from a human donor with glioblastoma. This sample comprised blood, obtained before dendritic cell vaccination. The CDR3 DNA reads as TGTGCCAGCACTCCCCTTAAAGGAGCTACCAACACTGAAGCTTTCTTT. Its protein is CASTPLKGATNTEAFF.